This T cell receptor (beta chain) was recorded in a study of T-cell reconstitution after alpha-beta-depleted transplantation in children. This CDR3 comprises 12 residues. Trimming took 9 bases from V and 14 from J, leaving 20 bases between them. CDR1 KGHDR and CDR2 SFDVKD come from the germline V gene. This clonotype was recorded many times. Unique molecular identifiers were used in preparing the TCRbeta library. Each CDR3 protein gets one entry after TCRdb re-called the PCR reads with MiXCR. This table has around 200,000 distinct CDR3 sequences, over 5.5% appearing once. This receptor was identified in a human donor who donated a stem cell graft to a child with Wiskott-Aldrich syndrome. The rearrangement joins TRBV24-1 to TRBJ2-3; the D gene is possibly TRBD1 (5 bases). The input for sequencing was PBMCs from the stem cell graft donor, taken from the stem cell graft. The CDR3 nucleotides read TGTGCCACCGGAAGGGGCACCTTCGACCTGTATTTT. Translated: CATGRGTFDLYF.